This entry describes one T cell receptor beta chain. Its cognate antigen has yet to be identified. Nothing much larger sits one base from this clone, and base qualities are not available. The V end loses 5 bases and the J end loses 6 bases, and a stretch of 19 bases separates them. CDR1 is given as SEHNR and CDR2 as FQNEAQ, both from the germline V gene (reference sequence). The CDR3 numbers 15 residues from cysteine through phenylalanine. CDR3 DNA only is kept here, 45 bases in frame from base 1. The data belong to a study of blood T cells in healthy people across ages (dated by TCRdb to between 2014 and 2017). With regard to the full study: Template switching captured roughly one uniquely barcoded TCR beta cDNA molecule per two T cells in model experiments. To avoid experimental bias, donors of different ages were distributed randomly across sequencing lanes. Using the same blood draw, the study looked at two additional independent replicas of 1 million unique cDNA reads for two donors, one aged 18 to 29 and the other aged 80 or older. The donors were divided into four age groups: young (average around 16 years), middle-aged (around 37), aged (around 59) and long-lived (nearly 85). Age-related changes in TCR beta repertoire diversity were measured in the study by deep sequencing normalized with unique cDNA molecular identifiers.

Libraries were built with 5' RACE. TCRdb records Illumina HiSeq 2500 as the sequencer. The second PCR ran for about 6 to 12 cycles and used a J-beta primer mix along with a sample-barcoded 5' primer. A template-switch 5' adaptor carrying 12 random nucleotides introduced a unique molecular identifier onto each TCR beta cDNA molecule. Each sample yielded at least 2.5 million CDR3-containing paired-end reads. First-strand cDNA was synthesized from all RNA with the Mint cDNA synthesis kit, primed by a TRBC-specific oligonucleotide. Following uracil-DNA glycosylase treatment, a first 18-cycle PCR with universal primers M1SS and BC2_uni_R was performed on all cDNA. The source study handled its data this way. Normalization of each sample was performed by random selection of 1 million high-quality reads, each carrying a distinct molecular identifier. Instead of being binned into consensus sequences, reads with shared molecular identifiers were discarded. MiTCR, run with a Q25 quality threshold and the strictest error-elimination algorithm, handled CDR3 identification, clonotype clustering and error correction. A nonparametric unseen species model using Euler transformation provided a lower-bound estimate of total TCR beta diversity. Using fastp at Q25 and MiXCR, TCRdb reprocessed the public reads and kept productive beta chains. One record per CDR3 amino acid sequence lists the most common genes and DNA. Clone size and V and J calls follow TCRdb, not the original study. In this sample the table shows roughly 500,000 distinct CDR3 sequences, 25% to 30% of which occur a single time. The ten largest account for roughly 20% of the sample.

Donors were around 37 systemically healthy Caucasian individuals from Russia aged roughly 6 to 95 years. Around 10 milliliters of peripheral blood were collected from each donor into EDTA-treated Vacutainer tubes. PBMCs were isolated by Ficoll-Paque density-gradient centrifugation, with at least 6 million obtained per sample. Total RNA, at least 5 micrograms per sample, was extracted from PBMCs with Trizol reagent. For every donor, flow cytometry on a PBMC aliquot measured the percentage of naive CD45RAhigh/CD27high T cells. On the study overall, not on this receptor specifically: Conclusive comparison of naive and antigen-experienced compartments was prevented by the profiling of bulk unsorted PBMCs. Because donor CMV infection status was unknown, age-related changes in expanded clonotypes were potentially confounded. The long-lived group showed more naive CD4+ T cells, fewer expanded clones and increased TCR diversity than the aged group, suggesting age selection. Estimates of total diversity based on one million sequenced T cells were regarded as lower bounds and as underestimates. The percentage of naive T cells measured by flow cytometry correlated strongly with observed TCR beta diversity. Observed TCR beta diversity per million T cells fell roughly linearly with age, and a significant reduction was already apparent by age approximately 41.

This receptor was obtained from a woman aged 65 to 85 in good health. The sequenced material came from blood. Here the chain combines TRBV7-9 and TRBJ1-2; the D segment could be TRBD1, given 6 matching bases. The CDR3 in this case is CASSPHGTPQDGYTF. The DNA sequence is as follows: TGTGCCAGCAGCCCACACGGGACACCACAGGATGGCTACACCTTC.